This T cell receptor (beta chain) is from a study of blood T cells in healthy people across ages. The CDR3 is 13 amino acids. The germline V gene encodes CDR1 MDHEN and CDR2 SYDVKM. With 8 bases removed from V and 2 bases from J, the gap between germline ends came to 13 bases. General study findings and limits: Significant beta diversity loss was already apparent by age approximately 37, declining roughly linearly.

Combining a sample-barcoded 5' primer with a J-beta primer mix, a second PCR ran for roughly 7 to 12 cycles. Each CDR3 protein gets one entry after TCRdb re-called the 5' RACE reads with MiXCR. The table records some 900,000 distinct CDR3 sequences, around 46% of them present only once. This clonotype appeared many times. What it binds is unknown. The sequence derives from a man aged 25 to 40 in good health. Input material: blood. The chain is built from TRBV28 and TRBJ2-7; possible D gene TRBD1, 6 bases. DNA of the CDR3: TGTGCCAGCGGCGTACAGGGACCCTACGAGCAGTACTTC. Translating gives CASGVQGPYEQYF.